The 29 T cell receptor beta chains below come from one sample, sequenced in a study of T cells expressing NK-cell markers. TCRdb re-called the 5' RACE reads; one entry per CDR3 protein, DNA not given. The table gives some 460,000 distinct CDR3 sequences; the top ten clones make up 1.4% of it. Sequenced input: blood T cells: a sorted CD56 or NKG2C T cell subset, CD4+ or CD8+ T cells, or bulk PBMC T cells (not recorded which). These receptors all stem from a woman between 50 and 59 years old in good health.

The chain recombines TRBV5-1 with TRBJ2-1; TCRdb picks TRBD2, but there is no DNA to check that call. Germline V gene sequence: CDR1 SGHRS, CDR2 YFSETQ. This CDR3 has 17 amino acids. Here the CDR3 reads CASSLDVGLAGRNEQFF.

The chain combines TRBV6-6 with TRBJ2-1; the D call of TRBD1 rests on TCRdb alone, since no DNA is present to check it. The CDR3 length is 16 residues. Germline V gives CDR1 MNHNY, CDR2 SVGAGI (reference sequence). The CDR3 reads CASSLGGKTGPNEQFF.

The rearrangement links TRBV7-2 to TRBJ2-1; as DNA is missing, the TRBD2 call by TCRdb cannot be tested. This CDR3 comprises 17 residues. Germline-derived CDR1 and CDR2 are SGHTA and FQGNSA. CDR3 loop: CASSLDGLAGIYNEQFF. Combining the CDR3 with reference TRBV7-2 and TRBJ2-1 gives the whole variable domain GAGVSQSPSNKVTEKGKDVELRCDPISGHTALYWYRQSLGQGLEFLIYFQGNSAPDKSGLPSDRFSAERTGGSVSTLTIQRTQQEDSAVYLCASSLDGLAGIYNEQFFGPGTRLTVL.

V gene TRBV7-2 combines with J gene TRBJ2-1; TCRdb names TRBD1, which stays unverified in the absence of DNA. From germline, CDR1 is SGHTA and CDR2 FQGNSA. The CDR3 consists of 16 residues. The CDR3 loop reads CASSSRTGVVYNEQFF.

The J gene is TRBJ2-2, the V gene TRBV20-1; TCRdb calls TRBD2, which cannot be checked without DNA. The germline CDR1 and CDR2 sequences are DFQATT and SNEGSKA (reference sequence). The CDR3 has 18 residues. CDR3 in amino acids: CSARDVGLAGGNTGELFF.

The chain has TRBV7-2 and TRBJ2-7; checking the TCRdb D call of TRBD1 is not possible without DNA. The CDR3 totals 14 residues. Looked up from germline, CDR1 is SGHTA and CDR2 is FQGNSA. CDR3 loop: CASSLAGTVREQYF.

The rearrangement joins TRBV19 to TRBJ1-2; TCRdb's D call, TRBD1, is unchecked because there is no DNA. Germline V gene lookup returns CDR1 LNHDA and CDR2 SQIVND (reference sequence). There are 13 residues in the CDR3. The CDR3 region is CASSIDVQGTYTF.

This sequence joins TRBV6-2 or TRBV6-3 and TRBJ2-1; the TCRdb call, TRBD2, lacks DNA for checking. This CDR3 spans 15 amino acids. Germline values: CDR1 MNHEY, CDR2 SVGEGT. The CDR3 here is CASSYSPGGYNEQFF.

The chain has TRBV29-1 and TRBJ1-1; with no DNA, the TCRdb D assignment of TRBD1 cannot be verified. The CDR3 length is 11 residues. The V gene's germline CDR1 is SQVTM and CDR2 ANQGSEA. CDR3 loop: CSGTRPGDAFF.

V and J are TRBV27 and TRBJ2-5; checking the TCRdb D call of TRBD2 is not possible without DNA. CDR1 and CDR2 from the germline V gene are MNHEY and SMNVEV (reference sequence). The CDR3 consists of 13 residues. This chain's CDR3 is CASSSGEGETQYF.

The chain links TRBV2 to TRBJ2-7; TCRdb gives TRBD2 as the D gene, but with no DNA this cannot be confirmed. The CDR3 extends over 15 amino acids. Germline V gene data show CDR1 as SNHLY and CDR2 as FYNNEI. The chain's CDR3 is CASQREPGLGYEQYF. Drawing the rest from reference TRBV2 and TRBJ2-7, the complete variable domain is EPEVTQTPSHQVTQMGQEVILRCVPISNHLYFYWYRQILGQKVEFLVSFYNNEISEKSEIFDDQFSVERPDGSNFTLKIRSTKLEDSAMYFCASQREPGLGYEQYFGPGTRLTVT.

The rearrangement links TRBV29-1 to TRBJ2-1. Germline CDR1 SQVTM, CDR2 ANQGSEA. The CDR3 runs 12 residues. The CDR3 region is CSVRDFYNEQFF.

The CDR3 is CSARNVQGTSGSDTQYF. V gene TRBV20-1 combines with J gene TRBJ2-3; TCRdb's D gene call, TRBD2, goes unchecked for lack of DNA. The germline CDR1 and CDR2 sequences are DFQATT and SNEGSKA (reference sequence). This CDR3 region has 17 residues.

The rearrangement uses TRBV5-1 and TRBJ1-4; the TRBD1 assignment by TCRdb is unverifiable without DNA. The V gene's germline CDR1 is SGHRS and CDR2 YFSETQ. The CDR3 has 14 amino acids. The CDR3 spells CASTPGGRNEKLFF. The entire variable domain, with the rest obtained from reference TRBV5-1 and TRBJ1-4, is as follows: KAGVTQTPRYLIKTRGQQVTLSCSPISGHRSVSWYQQTPGQGLQFLFEYFSETQRNKGNFPGRFSGRQFSNSRSEMNVSTLELGDSALYLCASTPGGRNEKLFFGSGTQLSVL.

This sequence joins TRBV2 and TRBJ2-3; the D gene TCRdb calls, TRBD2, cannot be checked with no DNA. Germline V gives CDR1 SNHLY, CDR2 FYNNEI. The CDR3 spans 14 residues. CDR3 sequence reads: CASVGLAVRDTQYF.

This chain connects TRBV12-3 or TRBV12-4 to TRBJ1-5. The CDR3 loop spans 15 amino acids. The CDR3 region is CASSFGRYSNQPQHF.

The CDR3 reads CSASRGNEQFF. The V gene is TRBV20-1, the J gene TRBJ2-1; as DNA is missing, the TRBD1 call by TCRdb cannot be tested. The CDR3 totals 11 residues. CDR1 is DFQATT and CDR2 is SNEGSKA in the germline V gene (reference sequence).

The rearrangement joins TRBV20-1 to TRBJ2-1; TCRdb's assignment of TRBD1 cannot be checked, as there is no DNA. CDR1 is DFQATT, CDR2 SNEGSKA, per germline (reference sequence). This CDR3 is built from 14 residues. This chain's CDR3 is CSARDPRVAEEQFF.

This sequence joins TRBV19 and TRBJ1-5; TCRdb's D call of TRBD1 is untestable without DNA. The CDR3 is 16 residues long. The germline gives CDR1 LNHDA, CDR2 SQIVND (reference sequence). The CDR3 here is CASSIDRGLGNQPQHF.

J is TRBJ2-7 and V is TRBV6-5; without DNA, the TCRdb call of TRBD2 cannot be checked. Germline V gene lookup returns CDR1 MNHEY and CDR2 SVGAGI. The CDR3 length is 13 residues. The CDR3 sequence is CASKQALSYEQYF.

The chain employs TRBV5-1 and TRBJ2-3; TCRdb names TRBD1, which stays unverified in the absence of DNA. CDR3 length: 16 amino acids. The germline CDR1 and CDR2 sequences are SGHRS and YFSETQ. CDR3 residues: CASSLSLGGNTDTQYF.

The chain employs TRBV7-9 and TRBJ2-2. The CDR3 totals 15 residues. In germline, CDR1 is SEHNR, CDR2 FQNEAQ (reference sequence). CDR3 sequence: CASSLGLQGTGELFF.

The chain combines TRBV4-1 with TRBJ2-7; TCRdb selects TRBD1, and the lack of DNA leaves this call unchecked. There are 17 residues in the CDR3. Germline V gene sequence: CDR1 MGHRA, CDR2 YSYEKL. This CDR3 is CASSQEEVGIHAYEQYF.

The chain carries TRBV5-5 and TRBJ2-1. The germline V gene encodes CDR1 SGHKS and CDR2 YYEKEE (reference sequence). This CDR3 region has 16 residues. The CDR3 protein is CASSLESSAGNNEQFF. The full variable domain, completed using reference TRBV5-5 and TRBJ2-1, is DAGVTQSPTHLIKTRGQQVTLRCSPISGHKSVSWYQQVLGQGPQFIFQYYEKEERGRGNFPDRFSARQFPNYSSELNVNALLLGDSALYLCASSLESSAGNNEQFFGPGTRLTVL.

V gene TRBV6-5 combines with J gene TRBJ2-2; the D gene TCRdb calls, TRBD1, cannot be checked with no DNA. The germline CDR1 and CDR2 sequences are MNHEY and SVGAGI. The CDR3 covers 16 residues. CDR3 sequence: CASSYFSQGIPGELFF.

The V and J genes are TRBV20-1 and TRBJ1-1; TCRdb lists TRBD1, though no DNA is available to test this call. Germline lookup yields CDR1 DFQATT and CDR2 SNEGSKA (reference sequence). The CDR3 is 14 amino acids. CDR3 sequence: CSARDLQGNTEAFF.

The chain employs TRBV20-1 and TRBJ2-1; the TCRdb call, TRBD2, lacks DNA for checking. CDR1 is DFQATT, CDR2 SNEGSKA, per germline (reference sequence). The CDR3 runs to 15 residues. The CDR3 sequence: CSANSGSLRYNEQFF.

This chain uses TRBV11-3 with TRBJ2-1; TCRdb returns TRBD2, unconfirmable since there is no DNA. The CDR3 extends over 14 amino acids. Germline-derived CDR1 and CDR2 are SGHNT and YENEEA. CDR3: CASSFLAGVAEQFF.

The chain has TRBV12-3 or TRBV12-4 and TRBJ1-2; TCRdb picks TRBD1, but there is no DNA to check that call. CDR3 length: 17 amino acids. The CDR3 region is CASSGGATRRPAYGYTF.